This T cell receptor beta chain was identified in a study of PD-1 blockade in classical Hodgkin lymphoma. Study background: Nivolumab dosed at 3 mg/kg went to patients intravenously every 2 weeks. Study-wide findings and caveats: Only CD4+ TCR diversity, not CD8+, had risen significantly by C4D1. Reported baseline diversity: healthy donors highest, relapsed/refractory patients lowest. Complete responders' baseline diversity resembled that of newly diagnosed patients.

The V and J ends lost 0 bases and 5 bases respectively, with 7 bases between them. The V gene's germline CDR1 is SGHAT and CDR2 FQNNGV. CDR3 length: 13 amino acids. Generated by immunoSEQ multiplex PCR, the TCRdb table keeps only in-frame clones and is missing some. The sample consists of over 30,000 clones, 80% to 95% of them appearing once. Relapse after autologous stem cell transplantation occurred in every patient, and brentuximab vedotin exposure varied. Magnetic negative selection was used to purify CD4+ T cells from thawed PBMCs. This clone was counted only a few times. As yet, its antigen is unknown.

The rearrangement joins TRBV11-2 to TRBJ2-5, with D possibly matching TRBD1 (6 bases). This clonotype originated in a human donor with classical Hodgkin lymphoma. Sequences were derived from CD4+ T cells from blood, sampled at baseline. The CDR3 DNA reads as TGTGCCAGCAGCTTAGATCAGGGGGAGACCCAGTACTTC. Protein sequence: CASSLDQGETQYF.